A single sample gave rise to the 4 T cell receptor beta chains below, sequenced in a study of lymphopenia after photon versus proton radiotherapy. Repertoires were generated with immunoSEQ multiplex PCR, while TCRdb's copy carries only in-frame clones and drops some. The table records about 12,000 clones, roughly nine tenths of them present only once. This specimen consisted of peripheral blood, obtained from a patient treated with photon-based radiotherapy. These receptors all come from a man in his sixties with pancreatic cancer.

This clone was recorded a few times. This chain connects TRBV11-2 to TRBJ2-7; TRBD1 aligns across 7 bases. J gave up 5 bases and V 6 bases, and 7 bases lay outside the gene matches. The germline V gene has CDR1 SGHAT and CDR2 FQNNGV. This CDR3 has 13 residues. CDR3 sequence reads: CASRRTGDDEQYF. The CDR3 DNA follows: TGTGCCAGCAGGCGCACAGGGGACGACGAGCAGTACTTC.

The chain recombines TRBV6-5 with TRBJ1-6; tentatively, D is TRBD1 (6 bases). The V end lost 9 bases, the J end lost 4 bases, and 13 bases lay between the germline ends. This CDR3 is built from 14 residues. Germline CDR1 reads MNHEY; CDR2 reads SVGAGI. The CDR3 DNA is TGTGCCAGTAACAGGGTTCCGTATAATTCACCCCTCCACTTT. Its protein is CASNRVPYNSPLHF.

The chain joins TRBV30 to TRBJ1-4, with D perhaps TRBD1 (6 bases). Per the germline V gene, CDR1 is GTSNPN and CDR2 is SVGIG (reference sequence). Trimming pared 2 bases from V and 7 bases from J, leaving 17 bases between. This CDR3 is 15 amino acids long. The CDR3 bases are TGTGCCTGGAGTTTAAAGCAGGGGTGGTCTGAAAAACTGTTTTTT. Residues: CAWSLKQGWSEKLFF.

CDR3 residues: CASSVLATDTQYF. The CDR3 coding sequence is TGTGCCAGCAGCGTGCTGGCTACAGATACGCAGTATTTT. V usage is TRBV9 and J usage is TRBJ2-3; D is uncertain. The V end was cut by 2 bases, the J end by 3 bases, with 7 bases between. The V gene's germline CDR1 is SGDLS and CDR2 YYNGEE. There are 13 residues in the CDR3.